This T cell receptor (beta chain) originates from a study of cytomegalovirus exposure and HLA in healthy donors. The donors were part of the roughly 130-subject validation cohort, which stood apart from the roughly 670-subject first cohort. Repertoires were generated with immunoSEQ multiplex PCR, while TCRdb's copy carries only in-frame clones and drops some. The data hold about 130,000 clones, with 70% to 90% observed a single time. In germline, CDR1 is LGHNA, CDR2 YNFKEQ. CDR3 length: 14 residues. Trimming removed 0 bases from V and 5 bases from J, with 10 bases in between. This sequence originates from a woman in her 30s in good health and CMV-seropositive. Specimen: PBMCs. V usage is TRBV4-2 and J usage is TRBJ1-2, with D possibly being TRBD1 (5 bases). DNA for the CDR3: TGTGCCAGCAGCCAAGATCCAGGGAGGTATGGCTACACCTTC. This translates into CASSQDPGRYGYTF.